One and the same sample provided the 19 T cell receptor beta chains below, sequenced in a study of blood T cell repertoires in COVID-19. Some clones are missing from TCRdb's copy, which holds only in-frame ones; the method was immunoSEQ multiplex PCR. The sample has 150,000 to 200,000 clones; 70% to 90% are singletons. Sequencing was carried out using peripheral blood. The origin of the receptors is a woman aged 30 to 39 with acute or convalescent COVID-19.

CDR3 protein: CASSFPLQPQHF. The CDR3 DNA reads as TGTGCCAGCAGTTTTCCCTTACAGCCCCAGCATTTT. The chain employs TRBV12-3 or TRBV12-4 and TRBJ1-5, with D unclear. The V and J ends lost 3 bases and 7 bases respectively, with 7 bases between them. The CDR3 runs to 12 residues.

V and J are TRBV5-1 and TRBJ1-4, with TRBD1 matching over 11 bases. CDR1 is SGHRS and CDR2 is YFSETQ in the germline V gene. The CDR3 extends over 14 amino acids. The V segment lost 3 bases and the J segment 8 bases; nucleotides outside the gene matches: 3. The CDR3 spells CASSSGTGGEKLFF. CDR3 nucleotides: TGCGCCAGCAGCTCCGGGACAGGGGGGGAAAAACTGTTTTTT.

This clone showed up just a few times. This rearrangement joins TRBV15 to TRBJ1-1, with D unresolved. The V end was cut by 3 bases, the J end by 8 bases, with 7 bases between. The germline V gene has CDR1 LNHNV and CDR2 YYDKDF (reference sequence). The CDR3 runs to 11 residues. The CDR3 DNA sequence: TGTGCCACCAGCAGTTCCGGGGAAGCTTTCTTT. This sequence encodes CATSSSGEAFF.

The chain recombines TRBV6-5 with TRBJ1-3; D is undetermined. V was shortened by 7 bases and J by 5 bases, with 9 bases between the two germline ends. The CDR3 loop spans 12 amino acids. Germline CDR1 reads MNHEY; CDR2 reads SVGAGI. CDR3 DNA sequence: TGTGCCAGCACATATAGTCGAAACACCATATATTTT. It codes for CASTYSRNTIYF.

This chain uses TRBV5-1 with TRBJ2-3; D possibly corresponds to TRBD1 (6 bases). CDR1 and CDR2 from the germline V gene are SGHRS and YFSETQ. The CDR3 is 13 amino acids. V dropped 7 bases and J dropped 0 bases, with 9 bases sitting between them. As DNA, the CDR3 is TGCGCCAGCGGGGGCGTCAGCACAGATACGCAGTATTTT. Residues: CASGGVSTDTQYF.

A few counts support this clone. The chain uses TRBV5-1 and TRBJ2-1, with a possible D match to TRBD2 (6 bases). The CDR3 has 12 residues. V lost 2 bases, J lost 9 bases, and 9 bases lay in between. Germline V gives CDR1 SGHRS, CDR2 YFSETQ. The CDR3 DNA follows: TGCGCCAGCAGCTTAAAGGAGGGTGAGCAGTTCTTC. Residues: CASSLKEGEQFF.

This rearrangement joins TRBV5-1 to TRBJ1-4; D is unresolved. The CDR3 spans 16 residues. The germline V and J ends were trimmed by 1 base and 0 bases, with 10 bases remaining between them. Germline loops: CDR1 SGHRS, CDR2 YFSETQ. Here the CDR3 reads CASSLKDSATNEKLFF. DNA of the CDR3: TGCGCCAGCAGCTTGAAGGACTCTGCAACTAATGAAAAACTGTTTTTT.

The chain employs TRBV7-2 and TRBJ2-1; the D gene is possibly TRBD1 (5 bases). Germline CDR1 is SGHTA and CDR2 is FQGNSA. The CDR3 loop spans 17 amino acids. Trimming took 5 bases from V and 4 from J, leaving 21 bases between them. The CDR3 nucleotides read TGTGCCAGCAGCCTACAAGATGTGGCTAGGGGATACAATGAGCAGTTCTTC. Amino acids: CASSLQDVARGYNEQFF.

The chain is built from TRBV7-9 and TRBJ2-3; 7 positions match TRBD1. The CDR3 has 16 amino acids. V lost 3 bases, J lost 4 bases, and 10 bases stayed unmatched. The germline CDR1 and CDR2 sequences are SEHNR and FQNEAQ (reference sequence). The CDR3 sequence is CASSLPPSDRPDTQYF. CDR3 bases: TGTGCCAGCAGCTTGCCCCCCTCGGACAGGCCAGATACGCAGTATTTT.

The chain uses TRBV7-2 and TRBJ1-1, with unresolved D. Trimming pared 5 bases from V and 0 bases from J, leaving 16 bases between. This CDR3 is 16 amino acids long. CDR1 and CDR2 from the germline V gene are SGHTA and FQGNSA. The CDR3 nucleotides are TGTGCCAGCAGCCGGGATCGGGTCTCCATGAACACTGAAGCTTTCTTT. Translation: CASSRDRVSMNTEAFF.

Regarding this clone: At one of its ends the junction is not consistent with the germline gene, which may arise from a read error. The chain has TRBV7-7 and TRBJ2-1, with D maybe TRBD2 (6 bases). Germline loops: CDR1 SSHAT, CDR2 FNYEAQ (reference sequence). The CDR3 is 14 amino acids. The CDR3 DNA sequence: TGTGCTAGCAGCTTCTCGGGGGTCGACAATGAGCAGTTCTTC. Translation: CASSFSGVDNEQFF.

The V and J genes are TRBV7-8 and TRBJ2-1, with D perhaps TRBD2 (5 bases). Trimming took off 5 bases at V and 9 bases at J, with 14 bases between the two ends. The CDR3 runs 13 residues. CDR1 and CDR2 from the germline V gene are SGHVS and FQNEAQ. CDR3: CASSLPGISEQFF. As DNA, the CDR3 is TGTGCCAGCAGCCTGCCGGGAATTAGTGAGCAGTTCTTC.

The V and J genes are TRBV5-4 and TRBJ1-1; 10 positions match TRBD1. This CDR3 is 15 amino acids long. Losses at the gene ends were 3 bases for V and 5 bases for J; bases not matched to a gene: 7. CDR1 is SGHNT, CDR2 YYREEE, per germline (reference sequence). DNA for the CDR3: TGTGCCAGCAGCTGGTTAGGACAGGGGGTTACTGAAGCTTTCTTT. Translation: CASSWLGQGVTEAFF.

The chain has TRBV2 and TRBJ2-1; TRBD1 is a possible D gene (5 bases). Germline-derived CDR1 and CDR2 are SNHLY and FYNNEI. The CDR3 runs to 14 residues. V lost 8 bases, J lost 0 bases, and 11 bases lay in between. The CDR3 reads CASRPDSSYNEQFF. Here the CDR3 DNA reads TGTGCCAGCCGCCCAGACAGCTCCTACAATGAGCAGTTCTTC.

The gene calls are TRBV28 and TRBJ1-2; D may be TRBD1 (5 bases). The germline gives CDR1 MDHEN, CDR2 SYDVKM. The CDR3 contains 14 residues. V lost 2 bases and J 4 bases, leaving 11 bases between the germline ends. Written as DNA, the CDR3 is TGTGCCAGCAGTTTACTTGACAGATCCTATGGCTACACCTTC. Translation gives CASSLLDRSYGYTF.

This clone was detected only a few times. The chain carries TRBV29-1 and TRBJ2-3; maybe TRBD2 (6 bases). The length of the CDR3 is 14 residues. V shed 5 bases and J shed 6 bases, with 18 bases lying between them. Germline V gene data show CDR1 as SQVTM and CDR2 as ANQGSEA. The CDR3 sequence: CSVRREEVGDTQYF. CDR3 nucleotides: TGCAGCGTTAGAAGGGAGGAGGTGGGGGATACGCAGTATTTT.

V is TRBV18 and J is TRBJ2-2; D call uncertain. The V end was cut by 3 bases, the J end by 7 bases, with 12 bases between. The germline CDR1 and CDR2 sequences are KGHSH and LQKENI. This CDR3 has 14 residues. CDR3 loop: CASSPGQAGGELFF. The CDR3 coding sequence is TGTGCCAGCTCACCGGGCCAGGCAGGCGGGGAGCTGTTTTTT.

This rearrangement joins TRBV18 to TRBJ2-4; a possible D gene is TRBD1 (5 bases). V lost 3 bases and J lost 16, with 19 bases in between. Germline loops: CDR1 KGHSH, CDR2 LQKENI. The length of the CDR3 is 13 residues. Written as DNA, the CDR3 is TGTGCCAGCTCACCTCTTAAAGGGGTTTCCCCTTACTTC. Its translation is CASSPLKGVSPYF.

This clone was recorded a few times. The rearrangement links TRBV6-6 to TRBJ2-5, with D unclear. CDR3 size: 14 residues. Looked up from germline, CDR1 is MNHNY and CDR2 is SVGAGI (reference sequence). The V gene lost 2 bases and the J gene lost 2 bases, with 9 bases spanning the gap. The CDR3 sequence: CASSYRQAQETQYF. The DNA for the CDR3 is TGTGCCAGCAGTTACCGGCAGGCACAAGAGACCCAGTACTTC.